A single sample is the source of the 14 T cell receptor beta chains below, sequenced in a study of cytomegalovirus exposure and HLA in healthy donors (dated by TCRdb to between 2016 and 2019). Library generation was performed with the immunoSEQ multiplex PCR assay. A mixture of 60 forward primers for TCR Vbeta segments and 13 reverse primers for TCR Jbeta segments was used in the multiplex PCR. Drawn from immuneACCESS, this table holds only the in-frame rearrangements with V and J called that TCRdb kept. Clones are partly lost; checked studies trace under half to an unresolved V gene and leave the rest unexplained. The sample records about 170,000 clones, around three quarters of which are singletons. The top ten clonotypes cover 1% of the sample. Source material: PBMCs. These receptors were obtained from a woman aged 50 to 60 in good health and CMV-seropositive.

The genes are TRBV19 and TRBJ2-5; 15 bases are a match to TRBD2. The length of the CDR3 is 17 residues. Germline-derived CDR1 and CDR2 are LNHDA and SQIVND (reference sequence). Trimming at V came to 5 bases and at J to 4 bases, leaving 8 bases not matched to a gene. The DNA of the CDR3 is TGTGCCAGTAGTGTGGGACTAGCGGGAGGATTCGGAGAGACCCAGTACTTC. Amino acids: CASSVGLAGGFGETQYF.

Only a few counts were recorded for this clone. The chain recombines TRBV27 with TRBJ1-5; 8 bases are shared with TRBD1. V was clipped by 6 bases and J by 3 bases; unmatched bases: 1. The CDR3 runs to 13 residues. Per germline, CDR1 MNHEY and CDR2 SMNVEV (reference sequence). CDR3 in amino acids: CASRDRANQPQHF. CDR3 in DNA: TGTGCCAGCAGGGACAGGGCCAATCAGCCCCAGCATTTT.

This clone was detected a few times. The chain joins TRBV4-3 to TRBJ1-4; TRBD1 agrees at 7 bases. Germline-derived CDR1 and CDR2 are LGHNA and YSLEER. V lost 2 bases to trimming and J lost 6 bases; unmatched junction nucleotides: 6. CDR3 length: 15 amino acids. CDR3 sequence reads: CASSQTTGTDEKLFF. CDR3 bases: TGCGCCAGCAGCCAAACGACAGGGACTGATGAAAAACTGTTTTTT.

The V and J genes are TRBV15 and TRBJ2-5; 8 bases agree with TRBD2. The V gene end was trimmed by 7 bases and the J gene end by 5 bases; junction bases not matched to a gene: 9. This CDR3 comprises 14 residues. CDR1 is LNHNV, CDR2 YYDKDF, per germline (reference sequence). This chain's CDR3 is CATTHGGGPETQYF. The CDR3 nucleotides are TGTGCCACCACTCACGGGGGGGGTCCGGAGACCCAGTACTTC.

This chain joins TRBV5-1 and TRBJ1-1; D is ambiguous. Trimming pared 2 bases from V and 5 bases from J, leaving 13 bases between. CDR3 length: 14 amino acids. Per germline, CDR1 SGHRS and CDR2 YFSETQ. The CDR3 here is CASSFRGGWTEAFF. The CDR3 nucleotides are TGCGCCAGCAGCTTTCGGGGAGGTTGGACTGAAGCTTTCTTT.

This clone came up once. Written as DNA, the CDR3 is TGTGCCAGCAGCAAACGGGACAGGGGAGAAGAGACCCAGTACTTC. Amino acid sequence: CASSKRDRGEETQYF. The chain links TRBV7-2 to TRBJ2-5; 10 nucleotides agree with TRBD1. The CDR3 sequence is 15 residues long. V lost 5 bases, J lost 3 bases, and 6 bases stayed unmatched. CDR1 is SGHTA and CDR2 is FQGNSA in the germline V gene.

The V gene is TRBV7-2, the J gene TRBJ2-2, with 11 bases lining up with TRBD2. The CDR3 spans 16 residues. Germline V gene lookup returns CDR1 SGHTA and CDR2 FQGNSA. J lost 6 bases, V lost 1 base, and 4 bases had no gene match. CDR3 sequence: CASSLGGSGGAGELFF. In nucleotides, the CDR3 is TGTGCCAGCAGCTTAGGGGGTAGCGGGGGGGCCGGGGAGCTGTTTTTT.

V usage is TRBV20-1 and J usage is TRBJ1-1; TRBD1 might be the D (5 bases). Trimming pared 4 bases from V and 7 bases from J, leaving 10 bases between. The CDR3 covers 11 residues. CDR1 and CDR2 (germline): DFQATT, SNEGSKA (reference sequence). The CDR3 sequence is CSANTGIEAFF. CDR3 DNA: TGCAGTGCTAATACAGGAATTGAAGCTTTCTTT.

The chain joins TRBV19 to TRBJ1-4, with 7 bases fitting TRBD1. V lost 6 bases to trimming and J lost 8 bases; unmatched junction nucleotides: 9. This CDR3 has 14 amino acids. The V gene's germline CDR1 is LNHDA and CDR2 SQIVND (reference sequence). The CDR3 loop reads CASRIGTVKEKLFF. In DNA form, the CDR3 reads TGTGCCAGTAGGATCGGGACAGTGAAAGAAAAACTGTTTTTT.

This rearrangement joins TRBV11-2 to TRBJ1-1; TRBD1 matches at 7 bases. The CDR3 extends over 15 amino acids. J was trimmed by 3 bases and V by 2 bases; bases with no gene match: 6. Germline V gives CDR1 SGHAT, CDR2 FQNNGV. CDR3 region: CASSLIGGIDTEAFF. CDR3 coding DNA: TGTGCCAGCAGCTTAATAGGGGGCATCGACACTGAAGCTTTCTTT.

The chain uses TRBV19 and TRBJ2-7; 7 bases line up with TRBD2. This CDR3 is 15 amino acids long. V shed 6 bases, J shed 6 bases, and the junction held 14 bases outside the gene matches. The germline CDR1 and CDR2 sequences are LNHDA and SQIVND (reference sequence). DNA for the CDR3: TGTGCCAGTAGGGGAGGGGCCACGGGTCTTTTCGAGCAGTACTTC. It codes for CASRGGATGLFEQYF.

CDR3 amino acids: CASRDRGNQPQHF. Here the CDR3 DNA reads TGTGCCAGCAGGGACAGGGGTAATCAGCCCCAGCATTTT. The chain has TRBV28 and TRBJ1-5; 9 bases align to TRBD1. The CDR3 extends over 13 amino acids. CDR1 MDHEN and CDR2 SYDVKM come from the germline V gene. V shed 6 bases, J shed 4 bases, and the junction held 1 base outside the gene matches.

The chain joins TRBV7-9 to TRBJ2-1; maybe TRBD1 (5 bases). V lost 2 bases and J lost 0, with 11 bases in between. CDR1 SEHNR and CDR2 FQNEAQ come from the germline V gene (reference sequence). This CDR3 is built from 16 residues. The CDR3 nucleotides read TGTGCCAGCAGCTTAATGGGGCAGAGCTCCTACAATGAGCAGTTCTTC. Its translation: CASSLMGQSSYNEQFF.

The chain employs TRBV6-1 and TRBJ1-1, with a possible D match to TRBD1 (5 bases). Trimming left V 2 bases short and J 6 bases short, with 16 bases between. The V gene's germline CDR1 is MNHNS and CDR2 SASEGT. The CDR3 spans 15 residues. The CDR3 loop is CASSEIWGGGAEAFF. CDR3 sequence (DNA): TGTGCCAGCAGTGAAATTTGGGGGGGAGGGGCTGAAGCTTTCTTT.